This T cell receptor beta chain is from a study of beta chain features in type 1 diabetes. Points from the study as a whole: TCRB CDR3s from Type 1 diabetes patients were moderately but significantly shorter in all four CD4+ subsets.

CD45RO/CCR7/CD25/CD127/CD95/CD27 separated CD4+ naive, central memory, regulatory and stem cell-like memory cells by sorting. Expressed TCRB transcripts got sequenced, as all isolated RNA was reverse transcribed. An average about 3.6 million reads came from naive, central memory and regulatory T cell samples. TCRdb's copy holds only in-frame clones and misses some; the assay was immunoSEQ multiplex PCR. The table shows about 740,000 clones, with around 15% occurring only once. Comments on this clone: The target antigen is unknown.

Sequencing used naive CD4+ T cells from blood. This TCR was recovered from a man in his late teens or twenties with type 1 diabetes.

The CDR3 nucleotides are TGTGCCAGCAGCTTAAGGGGGGGCCGGACAGATACGCAGTATTTT. As protein: CASSLRGGRTDTQYF. The chain has TRBV7-3 and TRBJ2-3; a weak D match, TRBD2 (7 bases). Trimming took off 1 base at V and 3 bases at J, with 11 bases between the two ends. The CDR3 is 15 amino acids. The germline gives CDR1 SGHTA, CDR2 FQGTGA.